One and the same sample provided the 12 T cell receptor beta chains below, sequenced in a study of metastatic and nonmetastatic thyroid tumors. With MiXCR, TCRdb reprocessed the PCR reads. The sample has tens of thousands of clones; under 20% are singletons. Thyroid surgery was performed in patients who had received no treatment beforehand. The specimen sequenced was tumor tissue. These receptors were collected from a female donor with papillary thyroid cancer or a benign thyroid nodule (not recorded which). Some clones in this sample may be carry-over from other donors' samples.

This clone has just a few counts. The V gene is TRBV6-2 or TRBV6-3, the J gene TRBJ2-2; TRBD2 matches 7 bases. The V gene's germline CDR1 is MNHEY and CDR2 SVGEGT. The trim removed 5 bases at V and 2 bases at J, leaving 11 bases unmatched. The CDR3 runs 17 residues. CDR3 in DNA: TGTGCCAGCAGTACCGGGTTGTTGGGACTAAACACCGGGGAGCTGTTTTTT. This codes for CASSTGLLGLNTGELFF.

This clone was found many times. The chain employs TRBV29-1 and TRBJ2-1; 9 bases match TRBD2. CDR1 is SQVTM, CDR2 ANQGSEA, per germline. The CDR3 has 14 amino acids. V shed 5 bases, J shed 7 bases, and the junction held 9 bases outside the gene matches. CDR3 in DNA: TGCAGCGTTCCAGCGGGAGGTTTCGGGAATGAGCAGTTCTTC. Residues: CSVPAGGFGNEQFF.

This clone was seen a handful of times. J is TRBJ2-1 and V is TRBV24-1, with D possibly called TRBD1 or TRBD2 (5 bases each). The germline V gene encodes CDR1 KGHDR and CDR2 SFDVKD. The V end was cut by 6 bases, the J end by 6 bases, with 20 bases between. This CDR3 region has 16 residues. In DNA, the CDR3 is TGTGCCACCAGTTATCCTATCCGTGGGACCTCCAATGAGCAGTTCTTC. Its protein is CATSYPIRGTSNEQFF.

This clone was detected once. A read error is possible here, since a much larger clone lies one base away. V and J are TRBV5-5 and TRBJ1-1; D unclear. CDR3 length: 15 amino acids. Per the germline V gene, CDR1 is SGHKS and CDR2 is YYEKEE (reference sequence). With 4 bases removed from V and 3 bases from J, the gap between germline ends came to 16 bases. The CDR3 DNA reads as TGTGCCAGCAGCCCTGAGGGAGAGATGGACACTGAAGCTTTCTTT. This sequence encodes CASSPEGEMDTEAFF.

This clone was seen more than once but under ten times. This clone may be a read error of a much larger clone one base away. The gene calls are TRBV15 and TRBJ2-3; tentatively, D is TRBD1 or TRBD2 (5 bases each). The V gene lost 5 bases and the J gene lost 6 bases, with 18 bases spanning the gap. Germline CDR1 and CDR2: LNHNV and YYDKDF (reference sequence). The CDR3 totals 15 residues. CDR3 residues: CATSGRLSGRDTQYF. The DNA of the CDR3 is TGTGCCACCAGCGGTAGACTATCGGGACGGGATACGCAGTATTTT.

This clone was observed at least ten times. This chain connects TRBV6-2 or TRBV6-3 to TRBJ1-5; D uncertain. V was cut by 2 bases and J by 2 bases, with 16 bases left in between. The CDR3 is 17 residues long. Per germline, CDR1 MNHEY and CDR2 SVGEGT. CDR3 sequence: CASSYGSGEFGNQPQHF. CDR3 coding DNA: TGTGCCAGCAGTTACGGAAGCGGGGAGTTCGGCAATCAGCCCCAGCATTTT.

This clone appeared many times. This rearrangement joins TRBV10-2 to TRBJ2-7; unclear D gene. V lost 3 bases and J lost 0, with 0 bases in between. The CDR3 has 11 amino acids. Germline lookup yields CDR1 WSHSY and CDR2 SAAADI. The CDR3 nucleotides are TGCGCCAGCAGTGACTCCTACGAGCAGTACTTC. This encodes CASSDSYEQYF.

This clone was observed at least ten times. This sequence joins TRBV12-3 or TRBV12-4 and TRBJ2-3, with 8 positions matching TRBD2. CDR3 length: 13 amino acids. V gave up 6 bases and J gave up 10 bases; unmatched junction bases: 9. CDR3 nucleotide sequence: TGTGCCAGCAGCCGCATCTTCGGGGGGGCGCAGTATTTT. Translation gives CASSRIFGGAQYF.

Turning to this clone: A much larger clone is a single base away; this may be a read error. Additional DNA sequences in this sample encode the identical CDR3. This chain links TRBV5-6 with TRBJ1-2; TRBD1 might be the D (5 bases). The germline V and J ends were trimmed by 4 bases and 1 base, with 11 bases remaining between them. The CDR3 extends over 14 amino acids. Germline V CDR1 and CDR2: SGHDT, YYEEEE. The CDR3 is CASSRSGLNYGYTF. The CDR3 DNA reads TGTGCCAGCAGCCGCTCGGGACTTAACTATGGCTACACCTTC. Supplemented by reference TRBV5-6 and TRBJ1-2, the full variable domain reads DAGVTQSPTHLIKTRGQQVTLRCSPKSGHDTVSWYQQALGQGPQFIFQYYEEEERQRGNFPDRFSGHQFPNYSSELNVNALLLGDSALYLCASSRSGLNYGYTFGSGTRLTVV.

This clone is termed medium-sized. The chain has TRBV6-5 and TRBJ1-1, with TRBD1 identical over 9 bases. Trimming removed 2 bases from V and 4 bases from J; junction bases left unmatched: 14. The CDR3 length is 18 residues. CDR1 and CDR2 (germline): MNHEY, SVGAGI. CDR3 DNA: TGTGCCAGCAGTTACGGCTTCCCGACAGGGGGTTCGAGCACTGAAGCTTTCTTT. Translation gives CASSYGFPTGGSSTEAFF.

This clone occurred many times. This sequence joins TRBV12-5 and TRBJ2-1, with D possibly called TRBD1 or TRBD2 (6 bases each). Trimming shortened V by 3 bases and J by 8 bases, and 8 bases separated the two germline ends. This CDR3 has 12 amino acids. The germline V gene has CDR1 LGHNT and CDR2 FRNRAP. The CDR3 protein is CASGFRGHEQFF. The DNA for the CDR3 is TGTGCTAGTGGTTTCCGGGGGCATGAGCAGTTCTTC.

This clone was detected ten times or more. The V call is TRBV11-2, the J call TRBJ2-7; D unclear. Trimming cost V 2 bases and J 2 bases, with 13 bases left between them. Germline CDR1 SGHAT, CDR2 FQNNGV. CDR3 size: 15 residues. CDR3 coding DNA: TGTGCCAGCAGCTTATGGACGGATATTGCCTACGAGCAGTACTTC. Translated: CASSLWTDIAYEQYF. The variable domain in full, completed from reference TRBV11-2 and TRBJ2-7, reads EAGVAQSPRYKIIEKRQSVAFWCNPISGHATLYWYQQILGQGPKLLIQFQNNGVVDDSQLPKDRFSAERLKGVDSTLKIQPAKLEDSAVYLCASSLWTDIAYEQYFGPGTRLTVT.